Listed here are 32 T cell receptor beta chains from one sample, sequenced in a study of cytomegalovirus exposure and HLA in healthy donors. Vbeta (60) and Jbeta (13) primers were used in the PCR. TCRdb's table, derived via immunoSEQ multiplex PCR, lists solely in-frame clones and lacks some. The sample lists 50,000 or so clones, 65% to 80% occurring once. The sample comprised PBMCs. The receptors were gathered from a man aged 25-40 years in good health and CMV-seronegative.

The J gene is TRBJ2-3, the V gene TRBV6-5, with 11 nucleotides matching TRBD2. Germline assignment: CDR1 MNHEY and CDR2 SVGAGI. J gave up 4 bases and V 7 bases, and 7 bases lay outside the gene matches. The CDR3 consists of 15 residues. For the CDR3, the DNA is TGTGCCAGCAACCCACTAGCGGGAGTTTCAGATACGCAGTATTTT. Its protein is CASNPLAGVSDTQYF.

This chain uses TRBV6-5 with TRBJ1-1, with 10 bases identical to TRBD1. The germline V gene has CDR1 MNHEY and CDR2 SVGAGI. The CDR3 sequence is 15 residues long. The ends lost 5 bases at V and 6 bases at J; junction bases unmatched: 9. CDR3 coding DNA: TGTGCCAGCAGTCCGGGACAGGGGAAAAGTCCTGAAGCTTTCTTT. Protein sequence: CASSPGQGKSPEAFF.

The chain links TRBV15 to TRBJ2-1; 7 bases map to TRBD1. Losses at the gene ends were 8 bases for V and 6 bases for J; bases not matched to a gene: 4. This CDR3 comprises 12 residues. From germline, CDR1 is LNHNV and CDR2 YYDKDF (reference sequence). CDR3 DNA: TGTGCCACCGGGCCAGGGGGCAATGAGCAGTTCTTC. Translated, it gives CATGPGGNEQFF.

The V and J genes are TRBV5-1 and TRBJ2-7, with D perhaps matching TRBD1 (5 bases). The CDR3 covers 14 residues. V was pared by 0 bases and J by 6 bases, with 13 bases between. Germline loops: CDR1 SGHRS, CDR2 YFSETQ. Here the CDR3 reads CASSLGSGFIEQYF. The CDR3, as DNA: TGCGCCAGCAGCTTGGGTTCAGGGTTTATCGAGCAGTACTTC. Full variable domain (outside the CDR3, taken from reference TRBV5-1 and TRBJ2-7): KAGVTQTPRYLIKTRGQQVTLSCSPISGHRSVSWYQQTPGQGLQFLFEYFSETQRNKGNFPGRFSGRQFSNSRSEMNVSTLELGDSALYLCASSLGSGFIEQYFGPGTRLTVT.

The sample holds a few counts of this clone. The chain recombines TRBV5-1 with TRBJ2-5; tentatively, D is TRBD2 (5 bases). V was cut by 1 base and J by 1 base, with 17 bases left in between. Germline V gene sequence: CDR1 SGHRS, CDR2 YFSETQ. The length of the CDR3 is 17 residues. In nucleotides, the CDR3 is TGCGCCAGCAGCTTGCCGCCCGGAGGCGGATCCCAAGAGACCCAGTACTTC. The encoded protein is CASSLPPGGGSQETQYF. Full variable domain (remainder filled in from reference TRBV5-1 and TRBJ2-5): KAGVTQTPRYLIKTRGQQVTLSCSPISGHRSVSWYQQTPGQGLQFLFEYFSETQRNKGNFPGRFSGRQFSNSRSEMNVSTLELGDSALYLCASSLPPGGGSQETQYFGPGTRLLVL.

A remark on this clone: A junction boundary mismatches the germline segment, possibly from a read error. The rearrangement joins TRBV6-1 to TRBJ2-7; TRBD1 matches 7 bases. This CDR3 comprises 11 residues. Germline CDR1 reads MNHNS; CDR2 reads SASEGT. CDR3 in DNA: TGTGCCAGCAGATCACAGGGGAAACTCCACTTC. Translated: CASRSQGKLHF.

V and J are TRBV5-6 and TRBJ2-2; a weak D match, TRBD1 (6 bases). Trimming left V 1 base short and J 1 base short, with 8 bases between. The germline gives CDR1 SGHDT, CDR2 YYEEEE. The CDR3 spans 15 residues. CDR3 amino acids: CASSLTGRNTGELFF. In DNA, the CDR3 is TGTGCCAGCAGCTTGACAGGGCGGAACACCGGGGAGCTGTTTTTT.

The chain employs TRBV14 and TRBJ1-1; D unresolved. V was clipped by 2 bases and J by 5 bases, with 3 bases between them. In germline, CDR1 is SGHDN, CDR2 FVKESK. The CDR3 runs 11 residues. The CDR3 reads CASSQSTEAFF. DNA of the CDR3: TGTGCCAGCAGCCAATCGACTGAAGCTTTCTTT. Variable domain in full (rest from reference TRBV14 and TRBJ1-1): EAGVTQFPSHSVIEKGQTVTLRCDPISGHDNLYWYRRVMGKEIKFLLHFVKESKQDESGMPNNRFLAERTGGTYSTLKVQPAELEDSGVYFCASSQSTEAFFGQGTRLTVV.

This clone appeared a few times. The chain uses TRBV11-2 and TRBJ2-3; D possibly corresponds to TRBD1 (5 bases). The CDR3 consists of 17 residues. Trimming took 6 bases from V and 4 from J, leaving 23 bases between them. Germline CDR1 is SGHAT and CDR2 is FQNNGV. CDR3 residues: CASRTIRARQGPDTQYF. The CDR3 nucleotides read TGTGCCAGCAGAACTATAAGGGCTCGGCAGGGTCCAGATACGCAGTATTTT.

In nucleotides, the CDR3 is TGTGCCAGCAGTGAAGCGGGTTGGGGACAGCGCGGGGAGCCCCAGCATTTT. Protein sequence: CASSEAGWGQRGEPQHF. The J gene is TRBJ1-5, the V gene TRBV6-1; 7 bases fit TRBD1. The CDR3 loop spans 17 amino acids. The germline CDR1 and CDR2 sequences are MNHNS and SASEGT. The V segment lost 0 bases and the J segment 8 bases; nucleotides outside the gene matches: 13.

This chain joins TRBV5-4 and TRBJ2-7; 8 bases match TRBD2. The ends lost 2 bases at V and 4 bases at J; junction bases unmatched: 2. This CDR3 contains 13 residues. CDR1 and CDR2 (germline): SGHNT, YYREEE (reference sequence). The CDR3 DNA is TGTGCCAGCAGCTTTGCTAGCGGGTACGAGCAGTACTTC. It yields the protein CASSFASGYEQYF.

This clone was seen once. The genes are TRBV11-3 and TRBJ2-7, with a possible D match to TRBD1 (6 bases). CDR3 length equals 13 residues. Germline CDR1 reads SGHNT; CDR2 reads YENEEA. Trimming shortened V by 3 bases and J by 4 bases, and 10 bases separated the two germline ends. CDR3 loop: CASSFRGKYEQYF. In DNA, the CDR3 is TGTGCCAGCAGCTTCAGGGGTAAGTACGAGCAGTACTTC.

This sequence joins TRBV2 and TRBJ2-7; tentative D call: TRBD1 (6 bases). CDR3 length equals 14 residues. Germline values: CDR1 SNHLY, CDR2 FYNNEI. Trimming shortened V by 3 bases and J by 3 bases, and 12 bases separated the two germline ends. CDR3 nucleotides: TGTGCCAGCAGTGACAGGGGCGGCCTCTACGAGCAGTACTTC. As protein: CASSDRGGLYEQYF.

With respect to this clone: At the DNA level, this CDR3 is encoded by other sequences in the same sample as well. This chain links TRBV6-5 with TRBJ2-7; 9 bases line up with TRBD2. This CDR3 is 14 amino acids long. Germline values: CDR1 MNHEY, CDR2 SVGAGI. The V gene end was trimmed by 3 bases and the J gene end by 0 bases; junction bases not matched to a gene: 0. CDR3: CASSYSGSSYEQYF. The CDR3 DNA sequence: TGTGCCAGCAGTTATAGCGGGAGCTCCTACGAGCAGTACTTC.

This clone has a single count. The chain employs TRBV29-1 and TRBJ2-7; no firm D call. Trimming removed 4 bases from V and 0 bases from J, with 7 bases in between. Germline V gene lookup returns CDR1 SQVTM and CDR2 ANQGSEA. The CDR3 runs to 12 residues. CDR3 region: CSVVWSSYEQYF. DNA of the CDR3: TGCAGCGTTGTGTGGAGCTCCTACGAGCAGTACTTC.

V usage is TRBV11-2 and J usage is TRBJ2-7; 8 nucleotides line up with TRBD2. The CDR3 runs to 16 residues. Germline V gene lookup returns CDR1 SGHAT and CDR2 FQNNGV. The V segment lost 4 bases and the J segment 5 bases; nucleotides outside the gene matches: 13. Written as DNA, the CDR3 is TGTGCCAGCAGCTCCCTCGCGGGGGGAACCTTGGACGAGCAGTACTTC. Translated: CASSSLAGGTLDEQYF.

V usage is TRBV11-2 and J usage is TRBJ2-7, with 8 bases aligning to TRBD2. Trimming took 1 base from V and 6 from J; bases not matched to a gene: 8. The CDR3 has 15 residues. Germline V lookup: CDR1 SGHAT, CDR2 FQNNGV. The CDR3 reads CASSLVGLGKAEQYF. The CDR3 nucleotides read TGTGCCAGCAGCTTAGTGGGACTAGGCAAGGCCGAGCAGTACTTC.

This clone has only a few counts. This chain links TRBV5-1 with TRBJ2-6; tentatively, D is TRBD2 (5 bases). This CDR3 has 16 amino acids. CDR1 is SGHRS, CDR2 YFSETQ, per germline. V shed 0 bases and J shed 0 bases, with 7 bases lying between them. The CDR3 region is CASSLERISGANVLTF. CDR3 nucleotide sequence: TGCGCCAGCAGCTTGGAGCGGATCTCTGGGGCCAACGTCCTGACTTTC.

The chain joins TRBV5-4 to TRBJ2-3, with 9 bases fitting TRBD2. V lost 1 base and J lost 3; bases outside the gene matches: 9. CDR3 length: 17 amino acids. Germline V gene data show CDR1 as SGHNT and CDR2 as YYREEE (reference sequence). DNA for the CDR3: TGTGCCAGCAGCTTGAGTTCAGGACTAGCGCCAACAGATACGCAGTATTTT. Encoded protein: CASSLSSGLAPTDTQYF.

The chain is built from TRBV6-1 and TRBJ1-4; D gene uncertain. Looked up from germline, CDR1 is MNHNS and CDR2 is SASEGT. Trimming stripped 1 base from V and 4 bases from J, with 13 bases between. The CDR3 consists of 16 residues. As DNA, the CDR3 is TGTGCCAGCAGTGAAGAGGGAGGCGAAGGTAATGAAAAACTGTTTTTT. Residues: CASSEEGGEGNEKLFF.

This chain uses TRBV30 with TRBJ2-7; no clear D gene. Trimming took 3 bases from V and 5 from J, leaving 8 bases between them. Germline CDR1 GTSNPN, CDR2 SVGIG (reference sequence). CDR3 length equals 11 residues. CDR3 coding DNA: TGTGCCTGGAGCAACAAAGACGAGCAGTACTTC. It encodes CAWSNKDEQYF.

The chain's CDR3 is CASSAYRGGNTEAFF. The DNA of the CDR3 is TGTGCCAGCAGTGCCTACAGGGGGGGGAACACTGAAGCTTTCTTT. The rearrangement uses TRBV6-5 and TRBJ1-1, with 8 bases that match TRBD1. V shed 5 bases, J shed 1 base, and the junction held 6 bases outside the gene matches. Germline CDR1 MNHEY, CDR2 SVGAGI. This CDR3 spans 15 amino acids.

CDR3 sequence reads: CASSQGTWNGFGETQYF. As DNA, the CDR3 is TGTGCCAGCAGCCAAGGGACATGGAACGGGTTTGGAGAGACCCAGTACTTC. The rearrangement uses TRBV4-2 and TRBJ2-5, with D possibly matching TRBD1 (5 bases). V dropped 1 base and J dropped 4 bases, with 19 bases sitting between them. This CDR3 has 17 amino acids. Germline lookup yields CDR1 LGHNA and CDR2 YNFKEQ.

A single count supports this clone. This chain uses TRBV27 with TRBJ2-7, with 7 positions matching TRBD2. Germline V gene data show CDR1 as MNHEY and CDR2 as SMNVEV (reference sequence). The CDR3 length is 17 residues. The ends lost 5 bases at V and 2 bases at J; junction bases unmatched: 15. The CDR3 nucleotides read TGTGCCAGCAGTCCGCCCCTGGGGGGGATAGTAACCTACGAGCAGTACTTC. It is translated as CASSPPLGGIVTYEQYF.

A few counts support this clone. The chain recombines TRBV6-1 with TRBJ2-7; 9 bases align to TRBD1. Looked up from germline, CDR1 is MNHNS and CDR2 is SASEGT. This CDR3 comprises 14 residues. The V and J ends lost 6 bases and 0 bases, in that order; junction bases with no gene match: 3. For the CDR3, the DNA is TGTGCCAGCAGCCTGGACAGGGGCTCCTACGAGCAGTACTTC. Its translation: CASSLDRGSYEQYF.

V is TRBV18 and J is TRBJ2-4, with 11 bases identical to TRBD2. J lost 4 bases, V lost 1 base, and 6 bases had no gene match. Germline V gene data show CDR1 as KGHSH and CDR2 as LQKENI. The CDR3 covers 17 residues. The DNA of the CDR3 is TGTGCCAGCTCACCACTGGGGCTAGCGGGAGGTAAAAACATTCAGTACTTC. Translating it yields CASSPLGLAGGKNIQYF.

A few counts support this clone. The junction differs from germline at one of its ends, possibly a read error. This chain joins TRBV29-1 and TRBJ1-1; D gene unclear. CDR3 size: 11 residues. Germline CDR1 and CDR2: SQVTM and ANQGSEA. CDR3: CSELRNTEAFF. CDR3 sequence (DNA): TGTAGCGAGTTGCGGAACACTGAAGCTTTCTTT.

This clone has only a few counts. V gene TRBV4-1 combines with J gene TRBJ2-5, with a weak D call TRBD1 (6 bases). Germline V lookup: CDR1 MGHRA, CDR2 YSYEKL. This CDR3 contains 15 residues. V lost 1 base to trimming and J lost 1 base, with 10 bases between them. For the CDR3, the DNA is TGCGCCAGCAGCCAAGGACAGGATTCCCAAGAGACCCAGTACTTC. This encodes CASSQGQDSQETQYF.

This clone was observed a few times. V is TRBV28 and J is TRBJ2-7; possibly TRBD1 for D (5 bases). Trimming pared 3 bases from V and 7 bases from J, leaving 16 bases between. Looked up from germline, CDR1 is MDHEN and CDR2 is SYDVKM. The CDR3 runs 14 residues. CDR3 nucleotide sequence: TGTGCCAGCAGTTTTCAGGGTATAATGCGGGAGCAGTACTTC. Encoded protein: CASSFQGIMREQYF. Variable domain in full (rest from reference TRBV28 and TRBJ2-7): DVKVTQSSRYLVKRTGEKVFLECVQDMDHENMFWYRQDPGLGLRLIYFSYDVKMKEKGDIPEGYSVSREKKERFSLILESASTNQTSMYLCASSFQGIMREQYFGPGTRLTVT.

This clone was found once. The chain joins TRBV4-1 to TRBJ2-5; D may be TRBD2 (5 bases). The DNA matches TRBJ2-7 better at its end, which makes the J call doubtful. CDR3 length: 15 residues. The V gene's germline CDR1 is MGHRA and CDR2 YSYEKL. The CDR3 is CASSQPPEGVYEQYF. DNA for the CDR3: TGCGCCAGCAGCCAACCCCCCGAGGGTGTCTACGAGCAGTACTTC.

The chain carries TRBV6-5 and TRBJ2-2, with 7 positions matching TRBD2. Germline V gene sequence: CDR1 MNHEY, CDR2 SVGAGI. V dropped 4 bases and J dropped 4; count of bases not matched to a gene: 9. This CDR3 region has 16 residues. This CDR3 is CASSSPRASGTGELFF. CDR3 DNA sequence: TGTGCCAGCAGTTCCCCTCGGGCTAGCGGCACCGGGGAGCTGTTTTTT.

J is TRBJ1-5 and V is TRBV30, with D possibly matching TRBD1 (5 bases). V was pared by 2 bases and J by 0 bases, with 11 bases between. CDR1 is GTSNPN, CDR2 SVGIG, per germline (reference sequence). CDR3 size: 15 residues. The CDR3 DNA reads as TGTGCCTGGAGTCGGGGGACGGATAGCAATCAGCCCCAGCATTTT. This encodes CAWSRGTDSNQPQHF. The variable domain in full, with the rest retrieved from reference TRBV30 and TRBJ1-5, is SQTIHQWPATLVQPVGSPLSLECTVEGTSNPNLYWYRQAAGRGLQLLFYSVGIGQISSEVPQNLSASRPQDRQFILSSKKLLLSDSGFYLCAWSRGTDSNQPQHFGDGTRLSIL.